The 5 T cell receptor beta chains given below trace back to one sample, sequenced in a study of cytomegalovirus exposure and HLA in healthy donors. The PCR used 60 Vbeta and 13 Jbeta primers. Measured with immunoSEQ multiplex PCR; TCRdb has only the in-frame clones, and not every one. Of over 100,000 clones listed, 77% are singletons. Sequenced sample: PBMCs. Every receptor here comes from a man aged 35 to 55 in good health and CMV-seropositive.

This CDR3 is CASSQADRSYEQYF. The CDR3, as DNA: TGTGCCAGCAGCCAAGCTGACAGGTCCTACGAGCAGTACTTC. This chain links TRBV4-2 with TRBJ2-7, with D tentatively TRBD1 (6 bases). This CDR3 is built from 14 residues. V dropped 1 base and J dropped 1 base, with 8 bases sitting between them. Germline CDR1 reads LGHNA; CDR2 reads YNFKEQ.

This chain connects TRBV7-8 to TRBJ2-7; TRBD1 agrees at 7 bases. The CDR3 covers 13 residues. In germline, CDR1 is SGHVS, CDR2 FQNEAQ. V was pared by 7 bases and J by 1 base, with 4 bases of the junction left unmatched. Written as DNA, the CDR3 is TGTGCCAGCAACCCGGGACAGTCCTACGAGCAGTACTTC. It codes for CASNPGQSYEQYF.

The CDR3 loop reads CASSYYGGTVDTQYF. CDR3 nucleotide sequence: TGTGCCAGCAGTTACTACGGGGGAACGGTAGATACGCAGTATTTT. The chain carries TRBV6-6 and TRBJ2-3, with TRBD2 as a possible D gene (6 bases). Trimming removed 1 base from V and 5 bases from J, with 13 bases in between. In germline, CDR1 is MNHNY, CDR2 SVGAGI (reference sequence). This CDR3 region has 15 residues.

V usage is TRBV10-3 and J usage is TRBJ1-6; 8 nucleotides align to TRBD1. The CDR3 sequence is 14 residues long. The trim removed 3 bases at V and 6 bases at J, leaving 1 base unmatched. Germline loops: CDR1 ENHRY, CDR2 SYGVKD. The CDR3 DNA is TGTGCCATCAGTGACAGGGGGCCTAATTCACCCCTCCACTTT. Translating it yields CAISDRGPNSPLHF.

The rearrangement uses TRBV25-1 and TRBJ1-2, with 7 bases that match TRBD1. Germline values: CDR1 MGHDK, CDR2 SYGVNS. The CDR3 sequence is 11 residues long. The V and J ends lost 4 bases and 8 bases, in that order; junction bases with no gene match: 1. CDR3 protein: CASSVGGGYTF. The CDR3 nucleotides read TGTGCCAGCAGTGTAGGGGGCGGCTACACCTTC.